A selection of T cell receptor beta chains follows, all from one sample in a study of PD-1 blockade in classical Hodgkin lymphoma. Data came from immunoSEQ multiplex PCR; TCRdb stores just in-frame clones and leaves some out. The table has about 36,000 clones, 69% seen once. The sample in question was peripheral blood mononuclear cells (PBMCs), obtained before the second cycle of nivolumab. These receptors all stem from a human donor with classical Hodgkin lymphoma. Both conserved end residues are part of each CDR3.

v_gene	j_gene	CDR3aa
TRBV28	TRBJ1-5	CASTPYRGTNQPQHF
TRBV7-9	TRBJ2-1	CASSLALGGTDEQFF
TRBV7-9	TRBJ1-2	CASSLSGQTLYGYTF
TRBV7-3	TRBJ2-1	CASSPSSYNEQFF
TRBV11-1	TRBJ2-7	CASSLNRVSYEQYF
TRBV4-3	TRBJ2-5	CASSQDRQGGETQYF
TRBV25-1	TRBJ2-3	CASSEYLSTDTQYF
TRBV23-1	TRBJ1-1	CASTLETTEAFF
TRBV9	TRBJ2-2	CASSVLWGAGELFF
TRBV4-1	TRBJ1-5	CASSQVSGGSNQPQHF
TRBV12-5	TRBJ2-1	CASGLVLSTLAGGLYNEQFF
TRBV5-6	TRBJ1-6	CASSRGQVLHNSPLHF
TRBV7-2	TRBJ1-1	CASSYRGGSSAEAFF
TRBV5-6	TRBJ1-2	CASSSGDYGYTF
TRBV6-1	TRBJ2-7	CASSAYVGVNYEQYF
TRBV9	TRBJ2-4	CASSVGPGTLAKNIQYF
TRBV4-3	TRBJ2-2	CASRHVANTGELFF
TRBV28	TRBJ1-2	CASIPGTGVWYGYTF
TRBV18	TRBJ1-1	CASSPKNTEAFF
TRBV11-2	TRBJ2-7	CASSSRTGSYEQYF
TRBV30	TRBJ2-3	CAWTSGVDTQYF
TRBV11-1	TRBJ2-1	CASSAYNEQFF
TRBV7-2	TRBJ2-5	CASSFYRVETQYF
TRBV2	TRBJ2-6	CASSRLGYSGANVLTF